The 9 T cell receptor beta chains below all came from one sample that was sequenced in a study of T-cell reconstitution after alpha-beta-depleted transplantation in children. TCRbeta library construction was performed incorporating unique molecular identifiers. Each CDR3 protein is one row after TCRdb ran MiXCR on the PCR reads. The top ten hold 25% to 30% of the sample, which has under 450,000 distinct CDR3 sequences, 15% to 20% seen once. Sequenced material: PBMCs, mostly from graft donor cells, taken 360 days after TCRalphabeta/CD19-depleted stem cell transplant. These receptors all come from a boy younger than two who had a stem cell transplant for Wiskott-Aldrich syndrome, so the T cells may come from the graft donor.

This clonotype was seen a few times. The chain couples TRBV12-3 or TRBV12-4 to TRBJ2-7; maybe TRBD2 (6 bases). V was cut by 5 bases and J by 7 bases, with 15 bases left in between. The CDR3 runs 13 residues. The CDR3 sequence: CASSRSGTQEQYF. The CDR3 nucleotides are TGTGCCAGCAGTCGCTCAGGGACTCAAGAGCAGTACTTC.

This clonotype appeared many times. CDR3 amino acids: CASSLGTLTTRDNEQFF. CDR3 DNA: TGTGCCAGCAGCTTGGGGACGCTCACAACAAGGGACAATGAGCAGTTCTTC. The chain links TRBV11-2 to TRBJ2-1, with D perhaps assigned TRBD1 or TRBD2 (5 bases each). The CDR3 length is 17 residues. Trimming took 3 bases from V and 5 from J, leaving 20 bases between them. Per the germline V gene, CDR1 is SGHAT and CDR2 is FQNNGV.

The chain has TRBV29-1 and TRBJ2-1; TRBD2 matches 8 bases. V dropped 5 bases and J dropped 7; count of bases not matched to a gene: 7. The CDR3 runs 13 residues. Germline V gives CDR1 SQVTM, CDR2 ANQGSEA. The CDR3 spells CSVPRLAINEQFF. Written as DNA, the CDR3 is TGCAGCGTTCCAAGACTAGCGATAAATGAGCAGTTCTTC.

This chain links TRBV4-2 with TRBJ1-2, with D uncertain. There are 12 residues in the CDR3. The ends were cut back, 8 bases at V and 2 bases at J, with 9 bases in the middle. Germline V gives CDR1 LGHNA, CDR2 YNFKEQ. As DNA, the CDR3 is TGTGCCAGCTCGTGGGAGAACTATGGCTACACCTTC. This gives the protein CASSWENYGYTF.

The chain combines TRBV12-3 or TRBV12-4 with TRBJ1-2; D is unclear. Between the trimmed V and J ends, which lost 4 bases and 8 bases, there was a span of 11 bases. CDR3 length equals 12 residues. In DNA form, the CDR3 reads TGTGCCAGCAGTTCAGGAGACAAAGGCTACACCTTC. Encoded protein: CASSSGDKGYTF.

Only a few counts were recorded for this clonotype. The V and J genes are TRBV28 and TRBJ2-5; 8 nucleotides match TRBD1. The germline V gene has CDR1 MDHEN and CDR2 SYDVKM. The CDR3 runs to 17 residues. Losses at the gene ends were 3 bases for V and 0 bases for J; bases not matched to a gene: 9. The CDR3 is CASSFLDRGKYQETQYF. The CDR3, as DNA: TGTGCCAGCAGTTTTCTCGACAGGGGAAAATACCAAGAGACCCAGTACTTC.

This clonotype was seen more than once but under ten times. The chain combines TRBV5-1 with TRBJ1-6, with D tentatively TRBD1 (5 bases). Germline-derived CDR1 and CDR2 are SGHRS and YFSETQ. The CDR3 consists of 15 residues. Trimming cost V 0 bases and J 9 bases, with 13 bases left between them. CDR3 amino acids: CASSLEGELTSPLHF. In DNA, the CDR3 is TGCGCCAGCAGCTTGGAAGGGGAACTCACTTCACCCCTCCACTTT.

A few counts support this clonotype. V and J are TRBV7-2 and TRBJ1-1, with D hard to call. CDR3 size: 15 residues. Trimming pared 5 bases from V and 0 bases from J, leaving 13 bases between. Germline V lookup: CDR1 SGHTA, CDR2 FQGNSA. CDR3 protein: CASSALQRMNTEAFF. The CDR3 coding sequence is TGTGCCAGCAGCGCCCTACAGAGGATGAACACTGAAGCTTTCTTT.

There are a few counts of this clonotype. This sequence joins TRBV6-2 or TRBV6-3 and TRBJ2-7, with 8 bases aligning to TRBD1. This CDR3 has 15 residues. V shed 2 bases, J shed 3 bases, and the junction held 6 bases outside the gene matches. CDR1 is MNHEY and CDR2 is SVGEGT in the germline V gene. The CDR3 loop is CASSYRTGGFYEQYF. The CDR3 region has the DNA TGTGCCAGCAGTTACAGAACAGGGGGGTTCTACGAGCAGTACTTC.